This TCR beta chain comes out of a study of CD8 T cells in ankylosing spondylitis. The study, taken as a whole, reports: Some of the motif variants had earlier been found in reactive arthritis patients' fluid and blood. Clones that were linked to disease were CD8+ and were relatively rare in peripheral blood.

This clonotype was seen repeatedly, ten times or more. Its target is unknown. From the 5' RACE reads, TCRdb called clonotypes with MiXCR, one entry per CDR3 protein. This repertoire shows 200,000 to 300,000 distinct CDR3 sequences, around 7.8% found once; its top ten account for about 6.8%. What was sequenced was blood, either unsorted or a sorted T cell fraction (not recorded which). This clonotype was obtained from a male donor with ankylosing spondylitis or in good health (not recorded which).

CDR3 amino acids: CSITGGRNEQFF. Here the CDR3 DNA reads TGCAGCATCACGGGAGGGCGCAATGAGCAGTTCTTC. This rearrangement joins TRBV20-1 to TRBJ2-1, with TRBD2 matching 8 bases. The CDR3 spans 12 residues. The germline V gene has CDR1 DFQATT and CDR2 SNEGSKA (reference sequence).